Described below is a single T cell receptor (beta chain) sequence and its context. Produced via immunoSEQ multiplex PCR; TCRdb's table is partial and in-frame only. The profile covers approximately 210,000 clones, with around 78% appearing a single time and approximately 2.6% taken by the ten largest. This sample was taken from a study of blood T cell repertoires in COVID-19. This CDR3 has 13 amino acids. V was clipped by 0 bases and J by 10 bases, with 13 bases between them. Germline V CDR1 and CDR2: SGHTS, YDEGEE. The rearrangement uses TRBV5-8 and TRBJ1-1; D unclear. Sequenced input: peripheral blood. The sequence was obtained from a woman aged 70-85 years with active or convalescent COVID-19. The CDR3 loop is CASSLGGSGSAFF. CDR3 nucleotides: TGTGCCAGCAGCTTGGGCGGCTCGGGTTCAGCTTTCTTT. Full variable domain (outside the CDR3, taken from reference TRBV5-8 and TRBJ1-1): EAGVTQSPTHLIKTRGQQATLRCSPISGHTSVYWYQQALGLGLQFLLWYDEGEERNRGNFPPRFSGRQFPNYSSELNVNALELEDSALYLCASSLGGSGSAFFGQGTRLTVV.